The source of this T cell receptor beta chain is a study of blood T cell repertoires in COVID-19. Study context: Samples came from the United States, Italy and Spain, spanning acute and convalescent COVID-19. Nucleic acid was either cDNA or gDNA, and it came from T cells, B-cell-depleted T cells, or PBMCs.

In the source study's methods: Reference gene primers were amplified, and this amplification served to estimate nucleated cell counts. Clones were sequenced by immunoSEQ multiplex PCR, and TCRdb holds only the in-frame ones, with some missing. Clone size and V and J calls were adopted from that table, with D and trimming inferred from the DNA. The table has 90,000 to 100,000 clones, 86% seen once; the top ten hold 1.7%. V trimming: 1 base; J trimming: 5 bases; junction bases outside the gene matches: 9. Germline CDR1 reads SGHDN; CDR2 reads FVKESK. The CDR3 has 16 amino acids. This clonotype was sampled from a man aged 80 or over with acute or convalescent COVID-19. V gene TRBV14 combines with J gene TRBJ2-5; 8 nucleotides line up with TRBD2. The sequenced sample consisted of peripheral blood. The CDR3 reads CASSQGEREFMETQYF. The DNA of the CDR3 is TGTGCCAGCAGCCAAGGGGAGCGGGAGTTTATGGAGACCCAGTACTTC.